The 20 T cell receptor beta chains reported below all come from one sample, sequenced in a study of blood T cell repertoires in COVID-19. Measured with immunoSEQ multiplex PCR; TCRdb has only the in-frame clones, and not every one. The sample lists 73,000 or so clones, 83% occurring once. The sample was peripheral blood. All receptors derive from a man aged 50 or older with active COVID-19.

This clone was observed once. The V gene is TRBV5-6, the J gene TRBJ1-2; no reliable D call. The germline gives CDR1 SGHDT, CDR2 YYEEEE. With 0 bases removed from V and 1 base from J, the gap between germline ends came to 7 bases. The CDR3 spans 14 residues. CDR3 in amino acids: CASSLALGNYGYTF. The CDR3 bases are TGTGCCAGCAGCTTGGCGCTCGGTAACTATGGCTACACCTTC.

The J gene is TRBJ1-2, the V gene TRBV9; no definite D call. This CDR3 spans 15 amino acids. Germline V CDR1 and CDR2: SGDLS, YYNGEE. V lost 0 bases, J lost 4 bases, and 13 bases lay in between. CDR3 sequence (DNA): TGTGCCAGCAGCGTAGACCCTAAAAGCGGCTATGGCTACACCTTC. Protein: CASSVDPKSGYGYTF.

The gene calls are TRBV28 and TRBJ2-7; 10 bases line up with TRBD2. CDR3 length: 15 residues. The germline gives CDR1 MDHEN, CDR2 SYDVKM. J lost 2 bases, V lost 4 bases, and 5 bases had no gene match. The CDR3 region has the DNA TGTGCCAGCAGTTCGACTAGCGGGCCAACCTACGAGCAGTACTTC. Protein: CASSSTSGPTYEQYF. The variable domain in full, completed from reference TRBV28 and TRBJ2-7, reads DVKVTQSSRYLVKRTGEKVFLECVQDMDHENMFWYRQDPGLGLRLIYFSYDVKMKEKGDIPEGYSVSREKKERFSLILESASTNQTSMYLCASSSTSGPTYEQYFGPGTRLTVT.

The genes are TRBV7-6 and TRBJ1-3; D unresolved. Trimming pared 3 bases from V and 4 bases from J, leaving 16 bases between. CDR1 is SGHVS, CDR2 FNYEAQ, per germline. CDR3 length equals 16 residues. The CDR3 is CASSLEAGLGGNTIYF. The CDR3 bases are TGTGCCAGCAGCTTGGAGGCCGGGCTCGGGGGAAACACCATATATTTT.

V usage is TRBV5-1 and J usage is TRBJ1-3; TRBD1 aligns across 9 bases. This CDR3 is built from 15 residues. CDR1 is SGHRS, CDR2 YFSETQ, per germline. Losses at the gene ends were 6 bases for V and 4 bases for J; bases not matched to a gene: 8. CDR3 coding DNA: TGCGCCAGCACTCGACAGGGGGAACCCGGAAACACCATATATTTT. The encoded protein is CASTRQGEPGNTIYF.

The rearrangement links TRBV3-1 (or the pseudogene TRBV3-2) to TRBJ2-2; TRBD2 matches at 10 bases. Germline V gene sequence: CDR1 LGHDT, CDR2 YNNKEL (reference sequence). V lost 2 bases, J lost 6 bases, and 6 bases stayed unmatched. The length of the CDR3 is 16 residues. CDR3 sequence reads: CASSQNSGRAAGELFF. The CDR3 coding sequence is TGTGCCAGCAGCCAAAACAGCGGGAGGGCCGCCGGGGAGCTGTTTTTT.

This chain links TRBV20-1 with TRBJ1-1; the D gene is possibly TRBD1 (5 bases). The CDR3 has 11 amino acids. Per the germline V gene, CDR1 is DFQATT and CDR2 is SNEGSKA (reference sequence). The V end lost 1 base, the J end lost 11 bases, and 11 bases lay between the germline ends. The CDR3 nucleotides are TGCAGTGCTAGAGCGGACAATGAGGCTTTCTTT. This translates into CSARADNEAFF.

This clone has only one observation. The gene calls are TRBV7-3 and TRBJ2-1; 9 bases map to TRBD2. The CDR3 has 13 residues. V shed 7 bases, J shed 10 bases, and the junction held 8 bases outside the gene matches. Germline CDR1 and CDR2: SGHTA and FQGTGA. The CDR3 region has the DNA TGTGCCAGCACCCTAGCGGGATCGACGGAGCAGTTCTTC. It specifies CASTLAGSTEQFF.

This chain uses TRBV13 with TRBJ2-1; TRBD1 matches 8 bases. Germline V gives CDR1 PRHDT, CDR2 FYEKMQ (reference sequence). There are 16 residues in the CDR3. V lost 8 bases to trimming and J lost 3 bases; unmatched junction nucleotides: 12. The CDR3, as DNA: TGTGCCAGCCATCGGCGGGTAGGACAGGGCTACAATGAGCAGTTCTTC. Amino acid sequence: CASHRRVGQGYNEQFF.

V usage is TRBV14 and J usage is TRBJ1-1; D might be TRBD1 (6 bases). Trimming took off 4 bases at V and 3 bases at J, with 12 bases between the two ends. CDR3 length: 14 amino acids. Germline V gene lookup returns CDR1 SGHDN and CDR2 FVKESK. The CDR3 spells CASSPRGGHTEAFF. DNA of the CDR3: TGTGCCAGCAGCCCCAGGGGAGGGCACACTGAAGCTTTCTTT.

The chain has TRBV7-8 and TRBJ2-7; 14 positions agree with TRBD2. CDR3 length equals 18 residues. J was trimmed by 9 bases and V by 3 bases; bases with no gene match: 16. Germline lookup yields CDR1 SGHVS and CDR2 FQNEAQ. The CDR3 loop is CASSLGILTGTSGSLQYF. DNA for the CDR3: TGTGCCAGCAGCTTGGGGATTTTAACCGGGACTAGCGGGAGTTTGCAGTACTTC.

This sequence joins TRBV6-6 and TRBJ1-1; D is unclear. This CDR3 spans 14 amino acids. Germline CDR1 is MNHNY and CDR2 is SVGAGI (reference sequence). The ends were cut back, 3 bases at V and 11 bases at J, with 19 bases in the middle. The CDR3 protein is CASSYPAEGAGAFF. Written as DNA, the CDR3 is TGTGCCAGCAGTTATCCGGCTGAAGGCGCGGGGGCTTTCTTT.

V is TRBV5-4 and J is TRBJ2-4, with 8 bases identical to TRBD2. CDR1 and CDR2 (germline): SGHNT, YYREEE (reference sequence). The CDR3 is 17 amino acids. V lost 0 bases to trimming and J lost 0 bases; unmatched junction nucleotides: 5. The CDR3, as DNA: TGTGCCAGCAGCTTGGCGGGGGGGCTGTTAGCCAAAAACATTCAGTACTTC. This encodes CASSLAGGLLAKNIQYF.

In this sample, this clone turned up a few times. The chain uses TRBV15 and TRBJ1-6; D is ambiguous. This CDR3 has 17 amino acids. CDR1 and CDR2 (germline): LNHNV, YYDKDF (reference sequence). Trimming shortened V by 0 bases and J by 0 bases, and 9 bases separated the two germline ends. CDR3 loop: CATSRDLGGSYNSPLHF. The DNA of the CDR3 is TGTGCCACCAGCAGAGATTTGGGAGGCTCCTATAATTCACCCCTCCACTTT.

V and J are TRBV6-5 and TRBJ1-1; 9 positions agree with TRBD1. This CDR3 is built from 13 residues. Germline values: CDR1 MNHEY, CDR2 SVGAGI. The V segment lost 7 bases and the J segment 2 bases; nucleotides outside the gene matches: 2. DNA for the CDR3: TGTGCCAGCAACAGGGGGCAAAACACTGAAGCTTTCTTT. Encoded protein: CASNRGQNTEAFF.

This sequence joins TRBV29-1 and TRBJ2-2, with D maybe TRBD2 (6 bases). Per the germline V gene, CDR1 is SQVTM and CDR2 is ANQGSEA. The ends were cut back, 2 bases at V and 4 bases at J, with 14 bases in the middle. The CDR3 loop spans 15 amino acids. CDR3 protein: CSVEQAGRGTGELFF. In DNA, the CDR3 is TGCAGCGTTGAACAGGCGGGACGGGGCACCGGGGAGCTGTTTTTT.

This rearrangement joins TRBV5-1 to TRBJ1-3; TRBD1 is a possible D gene (6 bases). V was shortened by 7 bases and J by 2 bases, with 10 bases between the two germline ends. This CDR3 contains 13 residues. Germline CDR1 reads SGHRS; CDR2 reads YFSETQ. The CDR3 sequence is CASQQGAGNTIYF. CDR3 in DNA: TGCGCCAGCCAACAGGGTGCTGGAAACACCATATATTTT.

This clone has only a few counts. The chain carries TRBV5-1 and TRBJ2-3; 13 nucleotides align to TRBD2. Germline lookup yields CDR1 SGHRS and CDR2 YFSETQ. The CDR3 length is 15 residues. Trimming cost V 7 bases and J 8 bases; bases outside gene matches: 10. The CDR3 region is CASLSGTSGGATQYF. The DNA for the CDR3 is TGCGCCAGCCTGAGCGGTACTAGCGGGGGGGCTACGCAGTATTTT.

The CDR3 loop reads CASSPPPRQGDGYTF. The CDR3, as DNA: TGTGCCAGTAGTCCTCCCCCACGACAGGGTGATGGCTACACCTTC. The chain combines TRBV19 with TRBJ1-2; TRBD1 agrees at 7 bases. The junction had 12 bases not matched to a gene; V was cut back by 5 bases and J by 6 bases. Germline loops: CDR1 LNHDA, CDR2 SQIVND (reference sequence). The CDR3 spans 15 residues.

This clone appeared once. The chain carries TRBV11-2 and TRBJ1-1; tentatively, D is TRBD1 (6 bases). The CDR3 has 15 residues. The germline V and J ends were trimmed by 5 bases and 4 bases, with 17 bases remaining between them. CDR1 and CDR2 (germline): SGHAT, FQNNGV. The CDR3 nucleotides read TGTGCCAGCAGCCCCCGGACAGCCTCGACCACTGAAGCTTTCTTT. Its translation is CASSPRTASTTEAFF.